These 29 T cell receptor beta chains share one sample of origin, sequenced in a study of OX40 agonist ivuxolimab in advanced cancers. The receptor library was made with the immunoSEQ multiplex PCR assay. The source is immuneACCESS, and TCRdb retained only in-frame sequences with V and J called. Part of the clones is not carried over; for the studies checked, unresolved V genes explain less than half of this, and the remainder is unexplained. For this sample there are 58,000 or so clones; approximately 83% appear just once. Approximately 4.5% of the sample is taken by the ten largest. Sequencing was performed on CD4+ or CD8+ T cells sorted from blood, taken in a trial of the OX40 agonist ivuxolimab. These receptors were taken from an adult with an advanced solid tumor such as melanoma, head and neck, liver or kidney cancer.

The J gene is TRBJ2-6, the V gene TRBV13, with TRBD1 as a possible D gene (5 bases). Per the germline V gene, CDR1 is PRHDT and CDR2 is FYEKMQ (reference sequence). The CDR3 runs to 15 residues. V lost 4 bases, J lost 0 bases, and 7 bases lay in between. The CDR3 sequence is CASSSTASGANVLTF. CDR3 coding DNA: TGTGCCAGCAGCTCGACAGCCTCTGGGGCCAACGTCCTGACTTTC.

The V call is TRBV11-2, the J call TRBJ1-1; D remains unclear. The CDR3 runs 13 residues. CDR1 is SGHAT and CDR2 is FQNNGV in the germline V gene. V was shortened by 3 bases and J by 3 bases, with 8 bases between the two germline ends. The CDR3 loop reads CASSLSEDTEAFF. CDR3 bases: TGTGCCAGCAGCTTGTCCGAGGACACTGAAGCTTTCTTT. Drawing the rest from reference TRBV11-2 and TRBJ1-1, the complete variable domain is EAGVAQSPRYKIIEKRQSVAFWCNPISGHATLYWYQQILGQGPKLLIQFQNNGVVDDSQLPKDRFSAERLKGVDSTLKIQPAKLEDSAVYLCASSLSEDTEAFFGQGTRLTVV.

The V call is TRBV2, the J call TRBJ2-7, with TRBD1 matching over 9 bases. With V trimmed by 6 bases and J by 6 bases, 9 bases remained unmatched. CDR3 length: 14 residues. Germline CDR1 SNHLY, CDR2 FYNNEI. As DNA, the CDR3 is TGTGCCAGCAGGGACCGGGACAGGGTAGGCGAGCAGTACTTC. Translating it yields CASRDRDRVGEQYF.

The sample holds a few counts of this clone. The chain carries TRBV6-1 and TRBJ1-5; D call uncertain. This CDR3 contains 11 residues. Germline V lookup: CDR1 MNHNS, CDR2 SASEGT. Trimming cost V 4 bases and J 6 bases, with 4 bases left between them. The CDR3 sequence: CASSAFQPQHF. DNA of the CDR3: TGTGCCAGCAGTGCTTTTCAGCCCCAGCATTTT.

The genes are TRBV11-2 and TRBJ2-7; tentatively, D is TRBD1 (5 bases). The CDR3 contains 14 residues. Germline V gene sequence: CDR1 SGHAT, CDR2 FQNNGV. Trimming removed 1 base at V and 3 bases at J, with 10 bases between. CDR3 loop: CASSLVFQGYEQYF. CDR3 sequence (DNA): TGTGCCAGCAGCTTAGTCTTTCAGGGCTACGAGCAGTACTTC.

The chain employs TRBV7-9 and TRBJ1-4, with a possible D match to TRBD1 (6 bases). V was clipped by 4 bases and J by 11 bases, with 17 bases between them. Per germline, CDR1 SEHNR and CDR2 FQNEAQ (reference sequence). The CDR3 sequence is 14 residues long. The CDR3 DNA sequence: TGTGCCAGCAGCTCAACTCAGGGGACGGGGAAACTGTTTTTT. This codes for CASSSTQGTGKLFF.

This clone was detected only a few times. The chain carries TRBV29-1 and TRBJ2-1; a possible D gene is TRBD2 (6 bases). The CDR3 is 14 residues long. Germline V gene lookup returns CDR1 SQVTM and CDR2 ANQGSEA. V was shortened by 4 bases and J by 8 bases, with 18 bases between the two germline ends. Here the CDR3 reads CSVGFRGGLDEQFF. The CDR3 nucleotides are TGCAGCGTTGGGTTTAGGGGAGGCTTAGATGAGCAGTTCTTC.

DNA for the CDR3: TGTGCCAGCAGCAAAGGGACCTCCTATGGCTACACCTTC. Protein product: CASSKGTSYGYTF. J is TRBJ1-2 and V is TRBV13, with TRBD1 as a possible D gene (5 bases). The CDR3 has 13 residues. The V gene lost 5 bases and the J gene lost 4 bases, with 11 bases spanning the gap. CDR1 and CDR2 from the germline V gene are PRHDT and FYEKMQ (reference sequence).

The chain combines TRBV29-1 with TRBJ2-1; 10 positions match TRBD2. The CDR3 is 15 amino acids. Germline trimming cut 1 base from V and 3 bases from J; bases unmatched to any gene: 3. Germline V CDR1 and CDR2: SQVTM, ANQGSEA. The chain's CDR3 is CSVEGASGGYNEQFF. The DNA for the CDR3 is TGCAGCGTTGAAGGGGCTAGCGGGGGCTACAATGAGCAGTTCTTC.

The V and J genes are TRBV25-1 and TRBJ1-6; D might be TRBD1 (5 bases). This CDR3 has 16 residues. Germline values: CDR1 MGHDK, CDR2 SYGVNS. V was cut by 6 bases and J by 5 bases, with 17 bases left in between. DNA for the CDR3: TGTGCCAGCAGCCAAGCCGGGGGTTCCCATAATTCACCCCTCCACTTT. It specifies CASSQAGGSHNSPLHF.

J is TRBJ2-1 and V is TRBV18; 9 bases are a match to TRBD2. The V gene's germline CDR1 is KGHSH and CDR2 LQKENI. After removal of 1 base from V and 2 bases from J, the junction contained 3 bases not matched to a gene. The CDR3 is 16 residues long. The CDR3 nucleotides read TGTGCCAGCTCACCACGGAGCGGGAGGACCTACAATGAGCAGTTCTTC. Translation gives CASSPRSGRTYNEQFF. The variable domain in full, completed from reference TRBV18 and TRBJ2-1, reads NAGVMQNPRHLVRRRGQEARLRCSPMKGHSHVYWYRQLPEEGLKFMVYLQKENIIDESGMPKERFSAEFPKEGPSILRIQQVVRGDSAAYFCASSPRSGRTYNEQFFGPGTRLTVL.

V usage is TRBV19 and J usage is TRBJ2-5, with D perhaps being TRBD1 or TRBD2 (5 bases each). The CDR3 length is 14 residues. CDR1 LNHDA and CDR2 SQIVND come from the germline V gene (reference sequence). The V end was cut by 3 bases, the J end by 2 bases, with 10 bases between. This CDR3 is CASSMRDGQETQYF. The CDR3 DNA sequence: TGTGCCAGTAGTATGAGGGACGGGCAAGAGACCCAGTACTTC.

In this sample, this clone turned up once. CDR3 nucleotide sequence: TGTGCCAGCAGTGCGGACACCCCACCTAATGAAAAACTGTTTTTT. This codes for CASSADTPPNEKLFF. The chain has TRBV2 and TRBJ1-4, with D perhaps matching TRBD1 (5 bases). V was clipped by 4 bases and J by 3 bases, with 12 bases between them. Looked up from germline, CDR1 is SNHLY and CDR2 is FYNNEI. CDR3 length equals 15 residues.

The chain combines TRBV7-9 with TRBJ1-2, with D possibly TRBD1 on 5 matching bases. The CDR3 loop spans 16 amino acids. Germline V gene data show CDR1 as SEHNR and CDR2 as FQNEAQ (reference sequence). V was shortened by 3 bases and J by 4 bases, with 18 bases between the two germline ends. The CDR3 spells CASSLMGVGPSYGYTF. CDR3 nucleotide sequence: TGTGCCAGCAGCTTGATGGGAGTGGGACCTAGCTATGGCTACACCTTC.

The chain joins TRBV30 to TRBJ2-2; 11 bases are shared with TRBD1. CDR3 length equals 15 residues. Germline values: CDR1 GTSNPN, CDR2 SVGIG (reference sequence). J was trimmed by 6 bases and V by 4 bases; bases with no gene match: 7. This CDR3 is CAWTRWGQGAGELFF. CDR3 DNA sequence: TGTGCCTGGACGCGGTGGGGACAGGGGGCCGGGGAGCTGTTTTTT.

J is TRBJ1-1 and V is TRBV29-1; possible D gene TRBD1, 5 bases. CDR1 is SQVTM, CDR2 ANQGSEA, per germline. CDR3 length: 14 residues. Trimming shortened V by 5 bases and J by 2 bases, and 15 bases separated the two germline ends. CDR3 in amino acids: CSVFPRQRNTEAFF. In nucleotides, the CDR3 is TGCAGCGTTTTTCCCCGACAGAGAAACACTGAAGCTTTCTTT.

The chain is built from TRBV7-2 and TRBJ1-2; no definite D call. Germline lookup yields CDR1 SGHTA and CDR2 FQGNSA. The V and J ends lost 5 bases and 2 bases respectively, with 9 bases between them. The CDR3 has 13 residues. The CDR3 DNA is TGTGCCAGCAGCCCCGGACGGAACTATGGCTACACCTTC. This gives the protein CASSPGRNYGYTF.

The CDR3 sequence is CAISESRGNQPQHF. In DNA, the CDR3 is TGTGCCATCAGTGAGTCGAGAGGTAATCAGCCCCAGCATTTT. The chain employs TRBV10-3 and TRBJ1-5; D unresolved. CDR1 is ENHRY and CDR2 is SYGVKD in the germline V gene. Deletions cut 0 bases from V and 4 bases from J, with 7 bases between. The CDR3 has 14 amino acids.

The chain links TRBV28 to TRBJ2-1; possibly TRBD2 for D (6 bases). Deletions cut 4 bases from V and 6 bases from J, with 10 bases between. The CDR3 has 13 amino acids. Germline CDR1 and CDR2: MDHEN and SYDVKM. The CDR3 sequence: CASSWGVSNEQFF. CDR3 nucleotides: TGTGCCAGCAGTTGGGGGGTTTCCAATGAGCAGTTCTTC.

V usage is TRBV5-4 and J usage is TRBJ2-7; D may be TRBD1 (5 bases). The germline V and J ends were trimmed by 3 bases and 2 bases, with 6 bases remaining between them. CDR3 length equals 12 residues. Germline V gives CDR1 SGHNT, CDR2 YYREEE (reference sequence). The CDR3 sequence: CASSSGTYEQYF. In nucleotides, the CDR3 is TGTGCCAGCAGCTCAGGGACCTACGAGCAGTACTTC. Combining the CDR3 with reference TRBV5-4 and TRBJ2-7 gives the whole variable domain ETGVTQSPTHLIKTRGQQVTLRCSSQSGHNTVSWYQQALGQGPQFIFQYYREEENGRGNFPPRFSGLQFPNYSSELNVNALELDDSALYLCASSSGTYEQYFGPGTRLTVT.

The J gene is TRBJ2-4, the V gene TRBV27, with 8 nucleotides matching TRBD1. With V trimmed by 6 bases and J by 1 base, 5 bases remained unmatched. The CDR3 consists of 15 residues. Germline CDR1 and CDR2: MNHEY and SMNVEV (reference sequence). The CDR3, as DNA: TGTGCCAGCAGCCGGACAGGGTCGGCCAAAAACATTCAGTACTTC. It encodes CASSRTGSAKNIQYF.

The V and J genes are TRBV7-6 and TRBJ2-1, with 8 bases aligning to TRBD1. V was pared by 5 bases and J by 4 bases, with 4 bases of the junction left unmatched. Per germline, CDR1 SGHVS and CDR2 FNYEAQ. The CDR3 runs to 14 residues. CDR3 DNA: TGTGCCAGCAGCCCCGGACAGGGTTACAATGAGCAGTTCTTC. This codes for CASSPGQGYNEQFF.

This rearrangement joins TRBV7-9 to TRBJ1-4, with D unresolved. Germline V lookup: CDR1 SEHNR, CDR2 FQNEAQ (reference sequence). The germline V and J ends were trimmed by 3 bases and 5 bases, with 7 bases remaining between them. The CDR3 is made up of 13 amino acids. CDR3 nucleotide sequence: TGTGCCAGCAGCTTTTCTACCAATGAAAAACTGTTTTTT. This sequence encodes CASSFSTNEKLFF. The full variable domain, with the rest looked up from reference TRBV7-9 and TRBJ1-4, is DTGVSQNPRHKITKRGQNVTFRCDPISEHNRLYWYRQTLGQGPEFLTYFQNEAQLEKSRLLSDRFSAERPKGSFSTLEIQRTEQGDSAMYLCASSFSTNEKLFFGSGTQLSVL.

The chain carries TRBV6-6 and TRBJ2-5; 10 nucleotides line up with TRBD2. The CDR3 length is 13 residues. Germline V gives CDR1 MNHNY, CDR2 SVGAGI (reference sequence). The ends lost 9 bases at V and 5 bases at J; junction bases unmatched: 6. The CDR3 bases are TGTGCCAGTCTAGCGGGAGAATCGGAGACCCAGTACTTC. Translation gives CASLAGESETQYF.

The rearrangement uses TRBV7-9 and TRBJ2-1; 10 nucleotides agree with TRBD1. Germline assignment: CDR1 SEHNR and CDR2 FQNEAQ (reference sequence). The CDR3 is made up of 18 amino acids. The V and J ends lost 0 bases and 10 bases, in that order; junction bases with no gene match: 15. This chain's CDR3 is CASSLATRDRGAPREQFF. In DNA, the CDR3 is TGTGCCAGCAGCTTAGCGACCCGGGACAGGGGTGCCCCCAGAGAGCAGTTCTTC.

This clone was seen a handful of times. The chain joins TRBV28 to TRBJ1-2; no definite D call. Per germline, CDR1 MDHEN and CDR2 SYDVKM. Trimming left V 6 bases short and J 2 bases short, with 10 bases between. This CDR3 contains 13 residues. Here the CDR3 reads CASSPSGNYGYTF. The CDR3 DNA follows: TGTGCCAGCAGCCCATCGGGGAACTATGGCTACACCTTC.

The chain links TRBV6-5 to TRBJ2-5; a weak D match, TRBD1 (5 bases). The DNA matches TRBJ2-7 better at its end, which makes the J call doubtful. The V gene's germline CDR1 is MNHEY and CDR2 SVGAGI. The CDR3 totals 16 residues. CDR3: CASSYAPTGFPYEQYF. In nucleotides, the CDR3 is TGTGCCAGCAGTTACGCCCCCACAGGTTTTCCCTACGAGCAGTACTTC.

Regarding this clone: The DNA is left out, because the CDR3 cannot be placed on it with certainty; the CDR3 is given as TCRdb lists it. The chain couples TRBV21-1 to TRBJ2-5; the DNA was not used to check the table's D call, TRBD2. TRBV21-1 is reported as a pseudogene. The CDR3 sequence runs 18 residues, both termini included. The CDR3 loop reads CASSKVGRGALDQETQYF.

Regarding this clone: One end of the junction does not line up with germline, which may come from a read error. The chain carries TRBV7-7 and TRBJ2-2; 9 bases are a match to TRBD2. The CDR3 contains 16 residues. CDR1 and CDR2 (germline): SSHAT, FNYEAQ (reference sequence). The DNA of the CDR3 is TGTGCTAGCAGCTTGGAAGCGGGGGGGAACACCGGGGAGCTGTTTTTT. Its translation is CASSLEAGGNTGELFF.